This TCR beta chain came from a study of shared clonotypes between healthy human individuals. In the study overall: Per donor, three plates held CD4 naive cells, three held CD4 memory, two held CD8 naive and one held CD8 memory.

Using immunoSEQ multiplex PCR, the repertoire was profiled, and TCRdb retains in-frame clones only, with some absent. The sample has 1,500,000 or so clones, around 97% seen once. This CDR3 contains 15 residues. The V and J ends lost 2 bases and 0 bases respectively, with 7 bases between them. Germline lookup yields CDR1 KGHSH and CDR2 LQKENI. HIV-negative, healthy adults without recent acute infections or vaccinations were the donors. The study separated CD4+ cells into CD45RA+ naive and CD45RA-negative memory subsets. Sequenced sample: naive CD4+ T cells sorted from blood. The subset was: CD45RA+ positively selected. The receptor's source is a man aged 25-45 years in good health. The chain joins TRBV18 to TRBJ1-4, with D unclear. The CDR3 sequence: CASSPVGSTNEKLFF. CDR3 nucleotide sequence: TGTGCCAGCTCACCAGTGGGGTCAACTAATGAAAAACTGTTTTTT.